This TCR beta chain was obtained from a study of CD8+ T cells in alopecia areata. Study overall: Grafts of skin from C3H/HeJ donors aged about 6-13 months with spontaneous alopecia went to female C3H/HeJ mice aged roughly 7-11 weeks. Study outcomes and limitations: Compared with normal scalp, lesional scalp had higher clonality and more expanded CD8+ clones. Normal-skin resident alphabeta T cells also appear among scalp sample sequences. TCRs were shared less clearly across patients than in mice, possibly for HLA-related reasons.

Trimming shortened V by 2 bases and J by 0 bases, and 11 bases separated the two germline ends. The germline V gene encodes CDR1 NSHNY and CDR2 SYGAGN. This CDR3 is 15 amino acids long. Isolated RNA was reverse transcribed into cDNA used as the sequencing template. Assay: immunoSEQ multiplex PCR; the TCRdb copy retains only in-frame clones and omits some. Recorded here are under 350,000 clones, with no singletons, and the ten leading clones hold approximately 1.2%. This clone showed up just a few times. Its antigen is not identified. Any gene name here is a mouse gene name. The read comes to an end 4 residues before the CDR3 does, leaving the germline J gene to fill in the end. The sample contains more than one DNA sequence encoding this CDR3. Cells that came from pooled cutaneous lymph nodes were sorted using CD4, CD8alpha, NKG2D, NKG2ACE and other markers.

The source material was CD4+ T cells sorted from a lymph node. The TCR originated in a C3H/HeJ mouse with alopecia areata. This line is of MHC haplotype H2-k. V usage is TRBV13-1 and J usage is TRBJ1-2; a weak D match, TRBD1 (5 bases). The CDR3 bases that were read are TGTGCCAGCAGTGACCGACAGCATGCAAACTCC. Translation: CASSDRQHANS. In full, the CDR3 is CASSDRQHANSDYTF.